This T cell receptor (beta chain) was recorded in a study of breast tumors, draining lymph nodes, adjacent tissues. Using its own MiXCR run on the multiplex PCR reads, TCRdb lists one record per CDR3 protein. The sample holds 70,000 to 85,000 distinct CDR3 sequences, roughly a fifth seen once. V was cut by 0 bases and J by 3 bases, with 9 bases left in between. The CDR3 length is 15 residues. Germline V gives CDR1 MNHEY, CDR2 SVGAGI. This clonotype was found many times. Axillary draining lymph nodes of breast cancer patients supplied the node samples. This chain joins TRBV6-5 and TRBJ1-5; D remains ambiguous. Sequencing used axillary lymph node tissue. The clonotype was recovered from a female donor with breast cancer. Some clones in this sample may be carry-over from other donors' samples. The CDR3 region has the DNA TGTGCCAGCAGTTACTCCGGAGGGTTCAATCAGCCCCAGCATTTT. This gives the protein CASSYSGGFNQPQHF.